Following are 12 T cell receptor beta chains from one sample sequenced in a study of tumor-infiltrating lymphocytes in localized non-small cell lung cancer. Measured with immunoSEQ multiplex PCR; TCRdb has only the in-frame clones, and not every one. In the table there are some 5,200 clones, approximately 66% of which are singletons. The sample was uninvolved lung tissue not adjacent to the tumor. These receptor sequences come from a human donor with non-small cell lung cancer.

The chain couples TRBV4-2 to TRBJ1-5; maybe TRBD1 (5 bases). The germline gives CDR1 LGHNA, CDR2 YNFKEQ. Trimming left V 5 bases short and J 0 bases short, with 11 bases between. The CDR3 loop spans 15 amino acids. CDR3 sequence: CASSLWGNSNQPQHF. The CDR3 coding sequence is TGTGCCAGCAGCTTGTGGGGGAATAGCAATCAGCCCCAGCATTTT.

V gene TRBV7-6 combines with J gene TRBJ2-7; 12 bases match TRBD2. V trimming: 4 bases; J trimming: 7 bases; junction bases outside the gene matches: 8. The germline gives CDR1 SGHVS, CDR2 FNYEAQ. CDR3 length equals 15 residues. CDR3 region: CASSSRLAGVEEQYF. CDR3 nucleotide sequence: TGTGCCAGCAGCTCCCGACTAGCGGGAGTGGAGGAGCAGTACTTC.

This chain joins TRBV28 and TRBJ2-7, with unresolved D. The germline V and J ends were trimmed by 3 bases and 4 bases, with 10 bases remaining between them. This CDR3 is built from 13 residues. Germline V lookup: CDR1 MDHEN, CDR2 SYDVKM. As DNA, the CDR3 is TGTGCCAGCAGTTTGAGAGGTCCTTACGAGCAGTACTTC. This encodes CASSLRGPYEQYF.

The rearrangement links TRBV30 to TRBJ2-1, with D hard to call. Germline CDR1 GTSNPN, CDR2 SVGIG (reference sequence). V lost 3 bases and J 4 bases, leaving 7 bases between the germline ends. The CDR3 spans 12 residues. The CDR3 DNA sequence: TGTGCCTGGAGGCGATTTTACAATGAGCAGTTCTTC. Translation gives CAWRRFYNEQFF.

This clone has only a few counts. The V gene is TRBV5-1, the J gene TRBJ1-1, with TRBD1 matching over 9 bases. The CDR3 is 15 residues long. The trim removed 4 bases at V and 6 bases at J, leaving 10 bases unmatched. The germline gives CDR1 SGHRS, CDR2 YFSETQ. In nucleotides, the CDR3 is TGCGCCAGCAGCATGGCCGGGACAGGGAGGGCTGAAGCTTTCTTT. Its protein is CASSMAGTGRAEAFF.

The rearrangement uses TRBV9 and TRBJ1-2; 8 bases line up with TRBD1. V shed 4 bases and J 8 bases; nucleotides not matched to a gene: 13. Germline CDR1 SGDLS, CDR2 YYNGEE. CDR3 length equals 15 residues. CDR3 coding DNA: TGTGCCAGCAGCCCACAAATCGGACAGGGAGCGGGCTACACCTTC. Translation gives CASSPQIGQGAGYTF.

The chain couples TRBV7-6 to TRBJ2-3; TRBD2 might be the D (5 bases). CDR1 SGHVS and CDR2 FNYEAQ come from the germline V gene. The V and J ends lost 3 bases and 2 bases respectively, with 12 bases between them. The length of the CDR3 is 15 residues. DNA for the CDR3: TGTGCCAGCAGCTTGGAGAGGGATCCCACAGATACGCAGTATTTT. This translates into CASSLERDPTDTQYF.

The chain carries TRBV7-6 and TRBJ1-1, with 7 bases that match TRBD1. CDR3 size: 16 residues. J was trimmed by 4 bases and V by 0 bases; bases with no gene match: 8. CDR1 and CDR2 from the germline V gene are SGHVS and FNYEAQ. The CDR3 nucleotides read TGTGCCAGCAGCTTAGCGCCACAGGGGAAGGCCACTGAAGCTTTCTTT. This codes for CASSLAPQGKATEAFF.

This chain links TRBV7-8 with TRBJ2-3; D might be TRBD2 (6 bases). Germline V gene sequence: CDR1 SGHVS, CDR2 FQNEAQ. This CDR3 region has 16 residues. Between the trimmed V and J ends, which lost 4 bases and 2 bases, there was a span of 16 bases. The CDR3 nucleotides read TGTGCCAGCAGCTCTAACGAGGAGGGGCCCACAGATACGCAGTATTTT. This codes for CASSSNEEGPTDTQYF.

This chain connects TRBV6-5 to TRBJ1-1, with D perhaps TRBD1 (5 bases). CDR3 size: 14 residues. With 4 bases removed from V and 0 bases from J, the gap between germline ends came to 9 bases. Per germline, CDR1 MNHEY and CDR2 SVGAGI. DNA for the CDR3: TGTGCCAGCAGTTTGGGACGGTTGAACACTGAAGCTTTCTTT. Translating gives CASSLGRLNTEAFF.

The table lists this clone with a count of one. The chain links TRBV9 to TRBJ2-3; a possible D gene is TRBD2 (5 bases). Germline lookup yields CDR1 SGDLS and CDR2 YYNGEE. V was shortened by 0 bases and J by 1 base, with 6 bases between the two germline ends. The CDR3 extends over 14 amino acids. The CDR3, as DNA: TGTGCCAGCAGCGTAGGGCGGGGCACAGATACGCAGTATTTT. It is translated as CASSVGRGTDTQYF.

The chain links TRBV6-5 to TRBJ1-5, with 7 bases matching TRBD1. The CDR3 length is 16 residues. In germline, CDR1 is MNHEY, CDR2 SVGAGI. The J segment lost 0 bases and the V segment lost 4 bases, leaving 6 bases of the junction unmatched. The CDR3 bases are TGTGCCAGCAGTTCTCTACAGGGGTATAGCAATCAGCCCCAGCATTTT. This gives the protein CASSSLQGYSNQPQHF.